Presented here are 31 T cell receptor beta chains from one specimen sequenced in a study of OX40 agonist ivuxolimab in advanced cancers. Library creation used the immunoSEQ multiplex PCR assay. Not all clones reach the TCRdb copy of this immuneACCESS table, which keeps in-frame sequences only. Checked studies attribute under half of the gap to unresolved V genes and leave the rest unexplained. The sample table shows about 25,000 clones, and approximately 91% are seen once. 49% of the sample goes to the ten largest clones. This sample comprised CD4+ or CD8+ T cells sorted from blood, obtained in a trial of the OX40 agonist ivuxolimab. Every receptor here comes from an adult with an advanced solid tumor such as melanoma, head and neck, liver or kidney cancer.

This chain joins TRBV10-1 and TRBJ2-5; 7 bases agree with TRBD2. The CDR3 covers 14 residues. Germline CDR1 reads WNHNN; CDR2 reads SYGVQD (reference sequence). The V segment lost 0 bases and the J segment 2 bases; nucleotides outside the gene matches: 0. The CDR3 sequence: CASSESSGQETQYF. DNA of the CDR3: TGCGCCAGCAGTGAGTCTAGCGGGCAAGAGACCCAGTACTTC.

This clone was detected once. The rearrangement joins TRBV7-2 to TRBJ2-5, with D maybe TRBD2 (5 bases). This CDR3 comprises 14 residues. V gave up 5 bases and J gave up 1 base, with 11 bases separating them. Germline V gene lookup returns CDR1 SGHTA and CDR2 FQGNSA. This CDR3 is CASSPTAAQETQYF. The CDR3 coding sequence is TGTGCCAGCAGCCCCACAGCGGCCCAAGAGACCCAGTACTTC.

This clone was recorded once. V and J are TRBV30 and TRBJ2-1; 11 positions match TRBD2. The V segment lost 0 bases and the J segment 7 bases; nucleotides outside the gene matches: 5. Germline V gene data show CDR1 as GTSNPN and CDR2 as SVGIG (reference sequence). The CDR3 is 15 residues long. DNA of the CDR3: TGTGCCTGGAGTGTACTAGCGGGAGCGAAGAATGAGCAGTTCTTC. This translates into CAWSVLAGAKNEQFF.

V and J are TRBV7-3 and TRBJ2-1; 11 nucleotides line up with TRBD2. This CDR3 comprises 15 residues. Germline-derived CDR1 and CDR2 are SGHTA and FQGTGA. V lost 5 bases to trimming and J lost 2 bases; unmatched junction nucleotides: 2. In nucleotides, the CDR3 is TGTGCCAGCAGCCCGGGACTAGCGGCCTACAATGAGCAGTTCTTC. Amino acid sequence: CASSPGLAAYNEQFF.

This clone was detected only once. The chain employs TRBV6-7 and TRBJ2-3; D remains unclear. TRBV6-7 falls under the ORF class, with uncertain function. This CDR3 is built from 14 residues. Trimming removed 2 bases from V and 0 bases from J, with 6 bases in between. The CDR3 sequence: CASSYGVSTDTQYF. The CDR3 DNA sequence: TGTGCCAGCAGTTACGGAGTAAGCACAGATACGCAGTATTTT.

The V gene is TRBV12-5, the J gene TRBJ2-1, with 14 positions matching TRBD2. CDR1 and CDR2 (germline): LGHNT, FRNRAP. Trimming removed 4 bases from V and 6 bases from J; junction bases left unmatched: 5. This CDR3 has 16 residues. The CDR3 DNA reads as TGTGCTAGTGGTTCCAGACTAGCGGGAGGGGTCAATGAGCAGTTCTTC. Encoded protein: CASGSRLAGGVNEQFF.

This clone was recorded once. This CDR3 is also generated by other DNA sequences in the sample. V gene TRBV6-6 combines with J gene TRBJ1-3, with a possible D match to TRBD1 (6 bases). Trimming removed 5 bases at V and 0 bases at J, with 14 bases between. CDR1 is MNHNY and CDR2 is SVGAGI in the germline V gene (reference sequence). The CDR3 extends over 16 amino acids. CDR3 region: CASSPQGPSSGNTIYF. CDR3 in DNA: TGTGCCAGCAGTCCCCAGGGGCCCAGCTCTGGAAACACCATATATTTT.

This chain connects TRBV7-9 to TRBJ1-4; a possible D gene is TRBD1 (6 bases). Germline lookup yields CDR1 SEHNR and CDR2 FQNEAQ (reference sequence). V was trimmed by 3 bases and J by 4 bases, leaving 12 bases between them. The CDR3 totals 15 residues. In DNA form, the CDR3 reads TGTGCCAGCAGCTTTGTGGGGGCCCATAATGAAAAACTGTTTTTT. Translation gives CASSFVGAHNEKLFF.

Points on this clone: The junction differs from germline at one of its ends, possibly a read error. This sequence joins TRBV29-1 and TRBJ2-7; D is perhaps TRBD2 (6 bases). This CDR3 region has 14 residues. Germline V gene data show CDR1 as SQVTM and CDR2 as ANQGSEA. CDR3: CSVEDTRRGNEQYF. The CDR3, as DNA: TGCAGCGTCGAAGACACAAGGAGGGGCAACGAGCAGTACTTC.

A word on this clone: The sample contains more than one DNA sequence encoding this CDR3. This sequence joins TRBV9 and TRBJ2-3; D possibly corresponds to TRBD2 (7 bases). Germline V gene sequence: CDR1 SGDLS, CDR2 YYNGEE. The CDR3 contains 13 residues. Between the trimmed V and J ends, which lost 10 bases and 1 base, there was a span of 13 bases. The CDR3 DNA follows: TGTGCCTCCAGGGGAGGGGGCACAGATACGCAGTATTTT. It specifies CASRGGGTDTQYF.

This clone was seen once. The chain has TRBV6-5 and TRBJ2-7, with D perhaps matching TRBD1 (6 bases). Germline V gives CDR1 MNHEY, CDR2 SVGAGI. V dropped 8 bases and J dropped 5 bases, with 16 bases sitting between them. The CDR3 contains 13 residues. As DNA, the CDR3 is TGTGCCAGCGGGGGAACAGGGTACAACGAGCAGTACTTC. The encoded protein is CASGGTGYNEQYF.

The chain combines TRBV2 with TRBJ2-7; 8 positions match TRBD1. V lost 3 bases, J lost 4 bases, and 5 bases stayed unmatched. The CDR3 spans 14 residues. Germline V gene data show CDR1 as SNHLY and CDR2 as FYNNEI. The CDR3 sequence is CASSDWTGSYEQYF. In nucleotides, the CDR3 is TGTGCCAGCAGTGACTGGACAGGGTCATACGAGCAGTACTTC.

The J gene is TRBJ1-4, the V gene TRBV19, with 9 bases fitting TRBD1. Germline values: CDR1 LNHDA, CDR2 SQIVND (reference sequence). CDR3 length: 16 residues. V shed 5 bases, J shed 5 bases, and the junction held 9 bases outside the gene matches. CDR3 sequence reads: CASSHGGQGMNEKLFF. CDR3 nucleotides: TGTGCCAGTAGTCACGGCGGACAGGGGATGAATGAAAAACTGTTTTTT. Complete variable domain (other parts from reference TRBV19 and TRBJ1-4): DGGITQSPKYLFRKEGQNVTLSCEQNLNHDAMYWYRQDPGQGLRLIYYSQIVNDFQKGDIAEGYSVSREKKESFPLTVTSAQKNPTAFYLCASSHGGQGMNEKLFFGSGTQLSVL.

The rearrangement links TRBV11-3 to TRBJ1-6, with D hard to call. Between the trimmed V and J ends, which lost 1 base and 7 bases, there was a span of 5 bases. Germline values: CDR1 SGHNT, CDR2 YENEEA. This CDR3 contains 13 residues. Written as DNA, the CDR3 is TGTGCCAGCAGCTTAGCCGGGAATTCACCCCTCCACTTT. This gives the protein CASSLAGNSPLHF.

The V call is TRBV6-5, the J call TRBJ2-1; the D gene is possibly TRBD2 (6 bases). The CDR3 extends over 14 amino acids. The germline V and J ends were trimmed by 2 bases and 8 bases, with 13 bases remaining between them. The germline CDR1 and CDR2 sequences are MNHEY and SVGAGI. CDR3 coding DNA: TGTGCCAGCAGTTACGGGGTGGGAGGATATGAGCAGTTCTTC. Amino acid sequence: CASSYGVGGYEQFF.

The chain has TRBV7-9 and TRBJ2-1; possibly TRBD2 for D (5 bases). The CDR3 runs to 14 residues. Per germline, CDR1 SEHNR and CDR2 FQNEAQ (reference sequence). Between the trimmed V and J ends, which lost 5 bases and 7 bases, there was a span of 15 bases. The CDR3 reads CASSTPIARNEQFF. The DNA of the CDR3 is TGTGCCAGCAGCACCCCAATAGCGAGGAATGAGCAGTTCTTC.

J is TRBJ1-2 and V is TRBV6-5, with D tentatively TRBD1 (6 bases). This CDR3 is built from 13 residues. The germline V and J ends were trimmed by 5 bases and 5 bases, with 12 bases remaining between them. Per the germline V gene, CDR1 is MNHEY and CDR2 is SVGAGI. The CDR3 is CASSRDTYYGYTF. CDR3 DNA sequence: TGTGCCAGCAGTCGGGACACCTATTATGGCTACACCTTC.

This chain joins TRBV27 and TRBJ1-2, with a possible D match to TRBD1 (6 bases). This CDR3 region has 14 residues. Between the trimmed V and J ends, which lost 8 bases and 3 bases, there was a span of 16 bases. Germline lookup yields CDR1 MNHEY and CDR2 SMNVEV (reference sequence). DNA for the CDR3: TGTGCCAGCGCCGTCAACAGGGACGACTATGGCTACACCTTC. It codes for CASAVNRDDYGYTF.

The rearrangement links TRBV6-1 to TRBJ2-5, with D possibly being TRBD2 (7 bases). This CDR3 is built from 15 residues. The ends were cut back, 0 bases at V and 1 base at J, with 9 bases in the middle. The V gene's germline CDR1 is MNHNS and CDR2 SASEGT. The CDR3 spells CASSEAGGGQETQYF. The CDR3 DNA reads TGTGCCAGCAGTGAAGCGGGAGGGGGCCAAGAGACCCAGTACTTC.

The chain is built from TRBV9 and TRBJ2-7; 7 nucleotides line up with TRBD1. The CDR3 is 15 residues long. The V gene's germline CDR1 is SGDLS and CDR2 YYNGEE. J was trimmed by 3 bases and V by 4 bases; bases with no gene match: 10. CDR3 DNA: TGTGCCAGCAGCCCAAGGGACAGTGGGGACTACGAGCAGTACTTC. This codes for CASSPRDSGDYEQYF.

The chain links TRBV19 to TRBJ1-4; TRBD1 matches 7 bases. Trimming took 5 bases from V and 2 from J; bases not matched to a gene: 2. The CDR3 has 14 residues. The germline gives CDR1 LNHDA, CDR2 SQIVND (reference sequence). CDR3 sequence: CASSVTGTNEKLFF. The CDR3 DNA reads TGTGCCAGTAGTGTGACAGGGACTAATGAAAAACTGTTTTTT. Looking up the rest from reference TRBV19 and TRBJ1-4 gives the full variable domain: DGGITQSPKYLFRKEGQNVTLSCEQNLNHDAMYWYRQDPGQGLRLIYYSQIVNDFQKGDIAEGYSVSREKKESFPLTVTSAQKNPTAFYLCASSVTGTNEKLFFGSGTQLSVL.

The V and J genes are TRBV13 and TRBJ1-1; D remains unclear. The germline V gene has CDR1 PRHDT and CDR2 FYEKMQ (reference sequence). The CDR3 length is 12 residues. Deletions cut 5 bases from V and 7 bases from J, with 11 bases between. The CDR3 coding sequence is TGTGCCAGCAGCCCCGGCCCCAGTGAAGCTTTCTTT. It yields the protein CASSPGPSEAFF.

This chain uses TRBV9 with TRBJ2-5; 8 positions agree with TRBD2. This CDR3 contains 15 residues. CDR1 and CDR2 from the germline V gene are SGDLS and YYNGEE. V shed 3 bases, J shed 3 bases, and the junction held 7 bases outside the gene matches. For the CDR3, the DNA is TGTGCCAGCAGCGCGAGCACTAGCGGAAAAGAGACCCAGTACTTC. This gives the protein CASSASTSGKETQYF.

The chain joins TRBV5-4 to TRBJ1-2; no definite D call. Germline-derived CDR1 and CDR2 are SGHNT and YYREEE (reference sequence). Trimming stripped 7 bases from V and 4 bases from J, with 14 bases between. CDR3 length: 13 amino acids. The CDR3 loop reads CASHPWDSYGYTF. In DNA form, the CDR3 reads TGTGCCAGCCATCCATGGGATTCCTATGGCTACACCTTC.

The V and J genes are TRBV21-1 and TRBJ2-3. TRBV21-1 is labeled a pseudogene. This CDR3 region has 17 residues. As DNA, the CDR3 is TGTGCCAGCAGCAACAGTCGGGACCCCCTCCCTGCAGATACGCAGTATTTT. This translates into CASSNSRDPLPADTQYF.

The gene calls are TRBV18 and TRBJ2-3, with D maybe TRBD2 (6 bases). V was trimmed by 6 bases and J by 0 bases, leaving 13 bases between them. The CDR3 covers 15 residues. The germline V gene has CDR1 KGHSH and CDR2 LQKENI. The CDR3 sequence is CASSPLAGSTDTQYF. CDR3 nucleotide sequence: TGTGCCAGCTCCCCTCTGGCGGGGAGCACAGATACGCAGTATTTT.

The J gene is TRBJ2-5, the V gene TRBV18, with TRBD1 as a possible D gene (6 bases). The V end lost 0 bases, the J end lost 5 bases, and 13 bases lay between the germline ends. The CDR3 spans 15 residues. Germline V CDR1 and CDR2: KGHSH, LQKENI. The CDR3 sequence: CASSPPSRGQETQYF. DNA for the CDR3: TGTGCCAGCTCACCACCGTCCAGGGGTCAGGAGACCCAGTACTTC.

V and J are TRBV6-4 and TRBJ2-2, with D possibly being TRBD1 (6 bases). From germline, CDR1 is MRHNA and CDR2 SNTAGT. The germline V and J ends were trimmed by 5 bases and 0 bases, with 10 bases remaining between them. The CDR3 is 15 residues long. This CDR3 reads CASSPQGPNTGELFF. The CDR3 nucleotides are TGTGCCAGCAGTCCTCAGGGGCCGAACACCGGGGAGCTGTTTTTT.

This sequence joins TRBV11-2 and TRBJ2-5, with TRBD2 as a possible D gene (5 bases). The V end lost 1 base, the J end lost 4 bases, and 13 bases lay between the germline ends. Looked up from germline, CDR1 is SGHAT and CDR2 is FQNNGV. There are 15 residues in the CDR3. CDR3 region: CASSLGTGAGETQYF. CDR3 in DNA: TGTGCCAGCAGCTTAGGGACGGGTGCGGGAGAGACCCAGTACTTC.

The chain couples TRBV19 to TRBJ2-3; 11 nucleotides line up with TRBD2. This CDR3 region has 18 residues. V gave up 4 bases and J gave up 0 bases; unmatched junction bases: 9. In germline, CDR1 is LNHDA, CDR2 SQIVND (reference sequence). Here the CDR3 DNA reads TGTGCCAGTAGTAAAAGGGGACTAGCGGCAGTAAGCACAGATACGCAGTATTTT. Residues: CASSKRGLAAVSTDTQYF.

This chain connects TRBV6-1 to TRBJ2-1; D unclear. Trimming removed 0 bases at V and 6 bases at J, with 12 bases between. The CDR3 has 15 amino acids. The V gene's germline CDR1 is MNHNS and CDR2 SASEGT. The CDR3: CASSEAGLVRNEQFF. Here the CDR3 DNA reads TGTGCCAGCAGTGAAGCCGGCCTAGTCCGCAATGAGCAGTTCTTC.